The entry below gives a single T cell receptor beta chain sequence along with its context. The antigen is unknown. Unexposed donor CD4+ T cells date from about 2010-2019, before the COVID-19 pandemic. Germline CDR1 and CDR2: SQVTM and ANQGSEA. V dropped 7 bases and J dropped 11; count of bases not matched to a gene: 7. CDR3 length: 12 residues. The data are from a study of CD4 T cells in relation to SARS-CoV-2 and coronaviruses. Libraries were prepared by immunoSEQ multiplex PCR; TCRdb keeps only in-frame clonotypes and omits some of them. The sample shows about 68,000 clones, approximately 95% of them seen only once. Whole-study findings and limits: In around 67% of donors, memory CD4+ clonotypes crossrecognized SARS-CoV-2 and at least one common cold coronavirus spike. SARS-CoV-2-driven expansion was significantly weaker in crossreactive than monoreactive clones.

This chain uses TRBV29-1 with TRBJ1-4; 10 nucleotides line up with TRBD1. The sample comprised naive CD4+ T cells from PBMCs. Described subset: naive CD4+ T cells isolated by negative enrichment. This clonotype was sampled from a human donor in good health. The CDR3 sequence: CSAAGTGVKLFF. The DNA for the CDR3 is TGCAGCGCAGCTGGGACAGGGGTTAAACTGTTTTTT.